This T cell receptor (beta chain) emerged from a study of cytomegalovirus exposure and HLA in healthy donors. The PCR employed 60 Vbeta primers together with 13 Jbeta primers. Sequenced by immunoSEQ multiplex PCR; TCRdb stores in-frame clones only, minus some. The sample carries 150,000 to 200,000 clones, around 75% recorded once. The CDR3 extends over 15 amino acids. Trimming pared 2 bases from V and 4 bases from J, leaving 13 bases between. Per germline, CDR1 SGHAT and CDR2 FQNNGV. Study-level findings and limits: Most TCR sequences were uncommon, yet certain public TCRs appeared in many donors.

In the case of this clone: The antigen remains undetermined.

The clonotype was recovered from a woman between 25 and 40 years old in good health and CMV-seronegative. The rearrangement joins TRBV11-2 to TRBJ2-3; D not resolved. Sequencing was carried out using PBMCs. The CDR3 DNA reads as TGTGCCAGCAGCTTACTGCTAGTGGCGTCAGATACGCAGTATTTT. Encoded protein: CASSLLLVASDTQYF.